Below are 9 T cell receptor beta chains sequenced from a single sample in a study of cytomegalovirus exposure and HLA in healthy donors. This PCR relied on a set of 60 Vbeta primers and 13 Jbeta primers. Measured with immunoSEQ multiplex PCR; TCRdb has only the in-frame clones, and not every one. Altogether about 120,000 clones are present, 50% to 65% being singletons, with the ten largest covering approximately 9.1%. Material: PBMCs. Every receptor here comes from a middle-aged man in good health and CMV-seropositive.

This clone is a singleton in its sample. J is TRBJ2-5 and V is TRBV7-6, with 10 bases matching TRBD2. Germline loops: CDR1 SGHVS, CDR2 FNYEAQ. This CDR3 has 17 amino acids. J gave up 5 bases and V 4 bases, and 13 bases lay outside the gene matches. CDR3 region: CASSWGGLAGARETQYF. CDR3 nucleotides: TGTGCCAGCAGCTGGGGGGGGCTAGCGGGAGCTCGGGAGACCCAGTACTTC.

CDR3 DNA: TGTGCCAGCTCACTCCAGGGTGACCCCCGTTACTACGAGCAGTACTTC. Its translation: CASSLQGDPRYYEQYF. The rearrangement links TRBV18 to TRBJ2-7, with D possibly matching TRBD1 (5 bases). The CDR3 spans 16 residues. The germline V gene encodes CDR1 KGHSH and CDR2 LQKENI. V lost 4 bases and J 3 bases, leaving 19 bases between the germline ends.

This clone was observed a single time. This rearrangement joins TRBV5-5 to TRBJ2-7, with 8 bases lining up with TRBD1. Trimming at V came to 3 bases and at J to 7 bases, leaving 9 bases not matched to a gene. The CDR3 covers 14 residues. Germline CDR1 reads SGHKS; CDR2 reads YYEKEE (reference sequence). CDR3 protein: CASSWGQAIGEQYF. The CDR3 nucleotides are TGTGCCAGCAGCTGGGGACAGGCGATAGGGGAGCAGTACTTC.

Of note for this clone: This sample includes further DNA sequences coding for the same CDR3. The chain employs TRBV5-1 and TRBJ2-5; 10 bases are a match to TRBD2. The CDR3 has 15 residues. Per germline, CDR1 SGHRS and CDR2 YFSETQ. Trimming cost V 1 base and J 4 bases; bases outside gene matches: 4. The CDR3 region is CASSLTSGEGETQYF. The CDR3 DNA is TGCGCCAGCAGCTTGACTAGCGGGGAGGGAGAGACCCAGTACTTC.

This clone was counted once. This rearrangement joins TRBV4-2 to TRBJ2-3; a weak D match, TRBD2 (5 bases). The CDR3 is 15 residues long. Looked up from germline, CDR1 is LGHNA and CDR2 is YNFKEQ. V was cut by 2 bases and J by 5 bases, with 14 bases left in between. The CDR3 loop is CASSQRTSEQDTQYF. The CDR3 DNA reads as TGTGCCAGCAGCCAACGAACTAGTGAGCAAGATACGCAGTATTTT.

V and J are TRBV2 and TRBJ1-4; TRBD1 agrees at 7 bases. The J segment lost 7 bases and the V segment lost 3 bases, leaving 5 bases of the junction unmatched. The CDR3 loop spans 14 amino acids. Germline V lookup: CDR1 SNHLY, CDR2 FYNNEI. The CDR3 protein is CASSDGTGVEKLFF. As DNA, the CDR3 is TGTGCCAGCAGTGATGGAACAGGGGTTGAAAAACTGTTTTTT. Using reference TRBV2 and TRBJ1-4 for the parts outside the CDR3, the full variable domain is EPEVTQTPSHQVTQMGQEVILRCVPISNHLYFYWYRQILGQKVEFLVSFYNNEISEKSEIFDDQFSVERPDGSNFTLKIRSTKLEDSAMYFCASSDGTGVEKLFFGSGTQLSVL.

The V gene is TRBV30, the J gene TRBJ2-7, with TRBD2 matching over 9 bases. The CDR3 consists of 14 residues. Germline trimming cut 0 bases from V and 3 bases from J; bases unmatched to any gene: 3. Germline V CDR1 and CDR2: GTSNPN, SVGIG (reference sequence). The DNA for the CDR3 is TGTGCCTGGAGTGTAACTAGCGGGTACTACGAGCAGTACTTC. This codes for CAWSVTSGYYEQYF.

This chain links TRBV2 with TRBJ1-1; D not resolved. Germline CDR1 is SNHLY and CDR2 is FYNNEI. Trimming stripped 3 bases from V and 0 bases from J, with 20 bases between. The CDR3 totals 18 residues. The CDR3, as DNA: TGTGCCAGCAGTGAGTTGGTGTCACTTCTCCTAATGAACACTGAAGCTTTCTTT. It specifies CASSELVSLLLMNTEAFF.

CDR3: CASSPPGHPGTIYF. DNA of the CDR3: TGTGCCAGCTCACCACCGGGACACCCGGGCACCATATATTTT. The V gene is TRBV18, the J gene TRBJ1-3, with TRBD1 as a possible D gene (6 bases). This CDR3 spans 14 amino acids. V gave up 0 bases and J gave up 9 bases, with 12 bases separating them. Germline CDR1 is KGHSH and CDR2 is LQKENI.